Listed here is a single TCR beta chain. Its antigen is unidentified. The identical CDR3 is also encoded by other nucleotide sequences in the sample. Some clones are missing from TCRdb's copy, which holds only in-frame ones; the method was immunoSEQ multiplex PCR. Of approximately 2.1 million clones listed, approximately 95% are singletons. The sample originates from a study of shared clonotypes between healthy human individuals. General study results and limits: It was observed that 5% to 6% of naive CD4 clonotypes were shared across a few donors.

The specimen sequenced was naive CD4+ T cells from PBMCs. The subset: CD45RA+ positively selected. This sequence was found in a man between 18 and 35 years old in good health. Some clones in this sample may be carry-over from other donors' samples.

CDR3 protein: CASSIGGSSTDTQYF. The CDR3 DNA sequence: TGTGCCAGTAGTATAGGAGGGAGTAGCACAGATACGCAGTATTTT. The chain employs TRBV19 and TRBJ2-3; D is perhaps TRBD2 (5 bases). Germline V gene data show CDR1 as LNHDA and CDR2 as SQIVND (reference sequence). This CDR3 spans 15 amino acids. V shed 1 base and J shed 0 bases, with 8 bases lying between them.